A single sample gave rise to the 20 T cell receptor beta chains below, sequenced in a study of tumor and adjacent non-tumor tissue in lung cancer. A modified ARM-PCR protocol with three rounds of nested PCR amplified TCRbeta. One entry per CDR3 protein, called by TCRdb with MiXCR from the multiplex PCR reads. The sample has tens of thousands of distinct CDR3 sequences, approximately 71% seen once. No cell sorting was done before RNA was extracted from the tissue. Distant lung tissue was collected more than 3 cm away from the tumor edge. The material sequenced was distant non-tumor lung tissue. The receptors originated from a woman aged 50 to 60 with non-small cell lung cancer.

With regard to this clonotype: One end of the junction does not line up with germline, which may come from a read error. The V gene is TRBV11-2, the J gene TRBJ2-5; tentative D call: TRBD1 (6 bases). The CDR3 runs to 13 residues. The germline V gene encodes CDR1 SGHAT and CDR2 FQNNGV. CDR3: CVNRVGVKETRYF. The DNA for the CDR3 is TGTGTCAACAGGGTCGGGGTTAAAGAGACCCGGTACTTC. Using reference TRBV11-2 and TRBJ2-5 for the parts outside the CDR3, the full variable domain is EAGVAQSPRYKIIEKRQSVAFWCNPISGHATLYWYQQILGQGPKLLIQFQNNGVVDDSQLPKDRFSAERLKGVDSTLKIQPAKLEDSAVYLCVNRVGVKETRYFGPGTRLLVL.

This clonotype was found many times. The chain uses TRBV12-3 or TRBV12-4 and TRBJ2-7; TRBD1 matches 12 bases. V trimming: 4 bases; J trimming: 4 bases; junction bases outside the gene matches: 5. The CDR3 loop spans 15 amino acids. In nucleotides, the CDR3 is TGTGCCAGCAGTTCTCGGGACAGGGGGCGGTACGAGCAGTACTTC. Residues: CASSSRDRGRYEQYF.

About this clonotype: A junction end diverges from the germline sequence, so it may reflect a read error. The gene calls are TRBV4-1 and TRBJ2-2; D might be TRBD2 (5 bases). The V gene's germline CDR1 is MGHRA and CDR2 YSYEKL. This CDR3 contains 16 residues. The CDR3 nucleotides are TGCGCCAGCAGCCGAGGGTTGCGGACGGGCACCGGGGAGCTGTGTTTT. Translation gives CASSRGLRTGTGELCF.

Regarding this clonotype: Just one base apart from a much larger clone, this may be a read error. V and J are TRBV20-1 and TRBJ2-1; a weak D match, TRBD2 (5 bases). The CDR3 loop spans 15 amino acids. CDR1 and CDR2 (germline): DFQATT, SNEGSKA (reference sequence). The CDR3 sequence: CIARPWETAHNEQFF. CDR3 nucleotides: TGCATTGCTAGGCCCTGGGAGACGGCACACAATGAGCAGTTCTTC.

This clonotype was observed a handful of times. The V call is TRBV5-4, the J call TRBJ2-3; D may be TRBD1 or TRBD2 (5 bases each). V was clipped by 3 bases and J by 3 bases, with 14 bases between them. The CDR3 loop spans 15 amino acids. Germline loops: CDR1 SGHNT, CDR2 YYREEE (reference sequence). CDR3 sequence reads: CASSSGTIGTDTQYF. The CDR3, as DNA: TGTGCCAGCAGCTCCGGGACGATAGGGACAGATACGCAGTATTTT.

Comments on this clonotype: A much larger clonotype is one base distant, so this may be a read error. The conserved phenylalanine or tryptophan normally closing the CDR3 is absent here, so this likely arose from a read error. V and J are TRBV12-3 or TRBV12-4 and TRBJ1-2; 7 bases are a match to TRBD1. V was clipped by 7 bases and J by 5 bases; unmatched bases: 10. This CDR3 is 14 amino acids long. The CDR3, as DNA: TGTGCCAGCACCGCCGACAGGGAGGGGTATGGCTACACCATC. Protein: CASTADREGYGYTI.

In regard to this clonotype: The junction shows a germline mismatch at one end, possibly a read error. The chain employs TRBV4-1 and TRBJ2-2; D possibly corresponds to TRBD2 (5 bases). The CDR3 is made up of 14 amino acids. Germline values: CDR1 MGHRA, CDR2 YSYEKL. CDR3 residues: CANSQEGYTGELVF. The CDR3 DNA follows: TGCGCCAACAGCCAAGAAGGGTACACCGGGGAGCTGGTTTTT.

Remarks on this clonotype: One junction end disagrees with the germline gene, perhaps due to a read error. This chain joins TRBV11-1 and TRBJ2-1, with 11 bases identical to TRBD2. CDR3 length: 14 residues. Germline assignment: CDR1 SGHAT and CDR2 FQDESV (reference sequence). The CDR3 is CASTLAGVGSEKFF. The CDR3 coding sequence is TGTGCCAGCACACTAGCGGGAGTAGGGAGTGAGAAGTTCTTC.

With regard to this clonotype: A much larger clone lies one base from this, so it may be a read error. This chain connects TRBV6-1 to TRBJ1-1, with 7 bases aligning to TRBD1. Germline trimming cut 7 bases from V and 0 bases from J; bases unmatched to any gene: 11. CDR3 length: 16 amino acids. Germline CDR1 is MNHNS and CDR2 is SASEGT. The CDR3 DNA reads as TGTGCCAGCACATTCTGGACAGGCCGCATGAACACTGAAGCTTTCTTT. Its translation: CASTFWTGRMNTEAFF.

This clonotype was detected many times. The chain couples TRBV29-1 to TRBJ2-7, with 10 bases that match TRBD2. CDR1 SQVTM and CDR2 ANQGSEA come from the germline V gene. The length of the CDR3 is 14 residues. Germline trimming cut 3 bases from V and 5 bases from J; bases unmatched to any gene: 7. As DNA, the CDR3 is TGCAGCGTTGAGGTAGTAGCGGGAGGCGACGAGCAGTACTTC. Residues: CSVEVVAGGDEQYF.

As for this clonotype: A much larger clonotype is one base distant, so this may be a read error. The CDR3 spells CASRTGRSPGAIVLTF. The CDR3 DNA is TGTGCCAGCAGGACAGGGAGAAGCCCTGGGGCCATCGTCCTGACTTTC. The chain recombines TRBV6-2 or TRBV6-3 with TRBJ2-6, with 7 bases aligning to TRBD1. CDR3 size: 16 residues. Germline lookup yields CDR1 MNHEY and CDR2 SVGEGT.

Worth noting for this clonotype: This is likely a read error, given that the CDR3 carries no conserved phenylalanine or tryptophan at its end. This chain connects TRBV11-2 to TRBJ2-7; TRBD2 matches at 7 bases. This CDR3 spans 14 amino acids. The junction had 8 bases not matched to a gene; V was cut back by 7 bases and J by 2 bases. Germline CDR1 and CDR2: SGHAT and FQNNGV. CDR3: CASNLNGGTYEQYL. The CDR3 DNA is TGTGCCAGCAACTTGAACGGGGGGACCTACGAGCAGTACTTA.

About this clonotype itself: A read error may be the cause here, since a much bigger clone is one base away. V and J are TRBV20-1 and TRBJ2-3; D call uncertain. CDR3 length: 13 amino acids. Per germline, CDR1 DFQATT and CDR2 SNEGSKA (reference sequence). CDR3 residues: CSAPLFRTDTLYF. Written as DNA, the CDR3 is TGCAGTGCCCCCCTGTTCCGGACGGATACGCTGTATTTT.

With regard to this clonotype: The conserved phenylalanine or tryptophan is not found at the CDR3 terminus, so this likely reflects a read error. In nucleotides, the CDR3 is TGTGCCAGCAATCCCGGGACTAGCGGAGTGGAAGAGACCCAGTACTAC. This encodes CASNPGTSGVEETQYY. The chain couples TRBV6-6 to TRBJ2-5; 11 nucleotides agree with TRBD2. Per germline, CDR1 MNHNY and CDR2 SVGAGI (reference sequence). With V trimmed by 7 bases and J by 3 bases, 10 bases remained unmatched. The CDR3 covers 16 residues.

This clonotype appeared once. Relative to the germline gene, one junction end is altered; a read error may explain this. The chain links TRBV4-3 to TRBJ2-1; weak D call: TRBD1 (5 bases). CDR1 LGHNA and CDR2 YSLEER come from the germline V gene. The CDR3 runs 15 residues. CDR3 in DNA: TGCGCCAGCAGCCGGACAAGGGGCCTCTACAATGACCAGTTCTTC. It codes for CASSRTRGLYNDQFF.

About this clonotype: Mismatch with germline at one junction end may stem from a read error. The chain is built from TRBV6-2 or TRBV6-3 and TRBJ2-7; 7 positions match TRBD1. This CDR3 comprises 17 residues. CDR1 MNHEY and CDR2 SVGEGT come from the germline V gene. As DNA, the CDR3 is TGTGCCAGCAGTTACTCACCGACAGGGCACGATCCCTACGAGCAATACTTC. Its translation is CASSYSPTGHDPYEQYF.

A remark on this clonotype: This may stem from a read error, because a much larger clone lies one nucleotide away. V gene TRBV6-5 combines with J gene TRBJ1-2; D may be TRBD1 (5 bases). The CDR3 length is 13 residues. The V gene lost 6 bases and the J gene lost 12 bases, with 20 bases spanning the gap. Germline-derived CDR1 and CDR2 are MNHEY and SVGAGI. The CDR3 here is CASRHGPGWGHTF. In DNA form, the CDR3 reads TGTGCCAGCAGACATGGACCGGGTTGGGGCCACACCTTC.

In regard to this clonotype: A much larger clone lies one base from this, so it may be a read error. The chain joins TRBV20-1 to TRBJ2-3; TRBD1 might be the D (5 bases). The length of the CDR3 is 16 residues. Germline V CDR1 and CDR2: DFQATT, SNEGSKA (reference sequence). The germline V and J ends were trimmed by 1 base and 2 bases, with 16 bases remaining between them. CDR3 sequence reads: CSARGVVVGLTDTQYF. The CDR3 coding sequence is TGCAGTGCTAGAGGCGTGGTAGTGGGGCTCACAGATACGCAGTATTTT.

This clonotype was seen many times. This sequence joins TRBV11-3 and TRBJ2-5; 7 nucleotides agree with TRBD2. J was trimmed by 2 bases and V by 11 bases; bases with no gene match: 8. CDR3 length: 13 residues. The V gene's germline CDR1 is SGHNT and CDR2 YENEEA. The CDR3 bases are TGTGCCCGACCGGCGGGAGCTCAAGAGACCCAGTACTTC. It specifies CARPAGAQETQYF.

The chain uses TRBV5-1 and TRBJ2-2; no clear D gene. The germline CDR1 and CDR2 sequences are SGHRS and YFSETQ. CDR3 size: 14 residues. Trimming pared 1 base from V and 1 base from J, leaving 5 bases between. CDR3 residues: CASSLIVNTGELFF. Written as DNA, the CDR3 is TGCGCCAGCAGCTTGATAGTGAACACCGGGGAGCTGTTTTTT. The whole variable domain, remainder taken from reference TRBV5-1 and TRBJ2-2, is KAGVTQTPRYLIKTRGQQVTLSCSPISGHRSVSWYQQTPGQGLQFLFEYFSETQRNKGNFPGRFSGRQFSNSRSEMNVSTLELGDSALYLCASSLIVNTGELFFGEGSRLTVL.